This T cell receptor (beta chain) is drawn from a study of cytomegalovirus exposure and HLA in healthy donors. Study-wide background: A subsequent analysis stated that the 120 or so validation repertoires were run on the same platform as the roughly 670 first-cohort repertoires. Whole-study findings and limits: Researchers catalogued roughly 150 TCR beta chains as cytomegalovirus-associated. Rarity held for most TCR sequences, but there were some public TCRs that occurred in many donors.

On this clone itself: The antigen is undetermined.

Clones were read by immunoSEQ multiplex PCR, and TCRdb kept only the in-frame ones, dropping some. The profile covers tens of thousands of clones, with 94% appearing a single time and 1.5% to 2% taken by the ten largest. Germline lookup yields CDR1 GTSNPN and CDR2 SVGIG (reference sequence). Trimming took off 0 bases at V and 5 bases at J, with 7 bases between the two ends. This CDR3 spans 12 amino acids. Sequencing used PBMCs. The sequence came from a woman between 18 and 29 years old in good health and CMV-seropositive. This rearrangement joins TRBV30 to TRBJ2-5, with D unclear. CDR3 bases: TGTGCCTGGAGTGTGGTTGGCGAGACCCAGTACTTC. It is translated as CAWSVVGETQYF.